This TCR beta chain stems from a study of blood T cell repertoires in COVID-19. V was shortened by 6 bases and J by 3 bases, with 8 bases between the two germline ends. The CDR3 is 12 residues long. Generated by immunoSEQ multiplex PCR, the TCRdb table keeps only in-frame clones and is missing some. The table lists around 440,000 clones, around 89% of them singletons, with approximately 12% in the top ten. The rearrangement links TRBV12-3 or TRBV12-4 to TRBJ1-2; the D gene is possibly TRBD1 (6 bases). The TCR sequence derives from a woman in her 50s with COVID-19, enrolled during active disease. The specimen sequenced was peripheral blood. CDR3 region: CASRQGDYGYTF. The CDR3 DNA sequence: TGTGCCAGCAGACAGGGCGACTATGGCTACACCTTC.